This is a list of T cell receptor beta chains from one sample in a study of T cell responses to AZD1222 COVID-19 vaccine. Clones were sequenced by immunoSEQ multiplex PCR, and TCRdb holds only the in-frame ones, with some missing. The sample includes 150,000 to 160,000 clones, less than 90% of them seen just once. Here the sequenced sample was peripheral blood, taken after recovery from COVID-19. The receptors shown here come from an adult who had recovered from COVID-19. The conserved cysteine and the conserved F or W are not part of the CDR3 here. The D gene is left open where the match is weak.

d_call,v_call,j_call,cdr3_aa
-,TRBV5-1,TRBJ2-3,ASSYDSNADTQY
-,TRBV2,TRBJ1-2,ASSETEGNAYGYT
-,TRBV27,TRBJ2-7,ASSLIWEGEQY
TRBD1,TRBV19,TRBJ1-1,ASRTPGQGLEAF
-,TRBV7-2,TRBJ2-1,ASSFGPTGAYNEQF
-,TRBV9,TRBJ2-1,ASSVADRFNEQF
TRBD2,TRBV7-9,TRBJ2-5,ASSDTGLATKETQY
TRBD1,TRBV25-1,TRBJ2-5,ASSGDDREAQY
-,TRBV19,TRBJ2-7,ASEPRGGYEQY
TRBD1,TRBV7-9,TRBJ1-1,ATIRGQGHTEAF
TRBD1,TRBV7-2,TRBJ2-7,ASSARTGPGDEQY
-,TRBV4-3,TRBJ1-6,ASSREGYNSPLH
-,TRBV11-2,TRBJ2-5,ASSWGRWVETQY
-,TRBV3-1/TRBV3-2,TRBJ1-2,ASSQDGGGFDYGYT
-,TRBV7-8,TRBJ2-6,ASSFRRAGANVLT
TRBD2,TRBV4-3,TRBJ2-2,ASSQEAGAGELF
-,TRBV6-6,TRBJ2-2,ASSRTEQNLGELF
-,TRBV27,TRBJ1-1,ASSFVGPGNSEAF
TRBD2,TRBV9,TRBJ2-3,ASSPRASGGADTQY